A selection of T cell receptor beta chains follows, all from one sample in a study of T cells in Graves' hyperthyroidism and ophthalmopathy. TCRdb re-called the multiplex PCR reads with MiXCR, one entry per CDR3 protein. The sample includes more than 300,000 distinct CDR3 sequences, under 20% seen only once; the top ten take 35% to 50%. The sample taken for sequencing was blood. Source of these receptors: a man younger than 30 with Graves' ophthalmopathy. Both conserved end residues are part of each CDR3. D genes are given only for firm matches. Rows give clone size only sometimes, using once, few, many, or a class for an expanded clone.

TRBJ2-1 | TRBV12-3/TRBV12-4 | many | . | TGTGCCAGCAGTTTAGGCGGGACCCGAAGGGGAGGCAATGAGCAGTTCTTC | CASSLGGTRRGGNEQFF
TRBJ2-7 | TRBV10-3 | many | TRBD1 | TGTGCCATGACGGTGGGTCCGGGGACAGACTACGAGCAGTACTTC | CAMTVGPGTDYEQYF
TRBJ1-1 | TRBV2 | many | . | TGTGCCAGCAAACTACAGGAGGGACCTGAAGCTTTCTTT | CASKLQEGPEAFF
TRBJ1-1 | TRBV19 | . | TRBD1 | TGTGCCAGTAGTACAGGGACAGGGGGCGTCACTGAAGCTTTCTTT | CASSTGTGGVTEAFF
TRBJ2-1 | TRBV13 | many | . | TGTGCCAGCAGCCTGATTGGGCTAAACAATGAGCAGTTCTTC | CASSLIGLNNEQFF
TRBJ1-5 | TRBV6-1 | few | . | TGTGCCAGCAGCAAGCTAGATAGCAATCAGCCCCAGCATTTT | CASSKLDSNQPQHF
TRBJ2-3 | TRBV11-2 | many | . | TGTGCCAGCAGCCGTGGGGCAGGAGCTAGCACAGATACGCAGTATTTT | CASSRGAGASTDTQYF
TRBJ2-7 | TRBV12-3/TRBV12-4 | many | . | TGTGCCAGCAGCCCCATCAGCTCCTACGAGCAGTACTTC | CASSPISSYEQYF
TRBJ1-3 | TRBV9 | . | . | TGTGCCAGCAGCGCCGACAGCGTGGGAAACACCATATATTTT | CASSADSVGNTIYF
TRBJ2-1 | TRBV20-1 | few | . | TGCAGTGCTTTCCGTCGGGTGATCTCCTACAATGAGCAGTTCTTC | CSAFRRVISYNEQFF
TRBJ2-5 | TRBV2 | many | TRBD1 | TGTGCCAACCTCCGGGACAGGGGTGAGACCCAGTACTTC | CANLRDRGETQYF
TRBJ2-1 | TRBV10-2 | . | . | TGCGCCAGCGGCGTGGGGGGCGCGGGTGAGCAGTTCTTC | CASGVGGAGEQFF
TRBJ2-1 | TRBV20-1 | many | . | TGCAGTGCAGTCCCCACTAGTGGAGCCTACAATGAGCAGTTCTTC | CSAVPTSGAYNEQFF
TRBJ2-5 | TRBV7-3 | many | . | TGTGCCAGCAGTATTGACAGCACGGGCGAGACCCAGTACTTC | CASSIDSTGETQYF
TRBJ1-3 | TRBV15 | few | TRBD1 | TGTGCCACCAGCGCCCGGGACAGGGGATTTGCCTTCGGAAACACCATATATTTT | CATSARDRGFAFGNTIYF
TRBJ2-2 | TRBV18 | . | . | TGTGCCAGCTCACCAGACCACACCGGGGAGCTGTTTTTT | CASSPDHTGELFF
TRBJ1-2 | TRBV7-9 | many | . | TGTGCCAGCAGCTTCGGAGGGGGTAACTATGGCTACACCTTC | CASSFGGGNYGYTF
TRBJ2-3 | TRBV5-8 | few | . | TGTGCCAGCACTACCCGAAGGACAGTTGGCACAGATACGCAGTATTTT | CASTTRRTVGTDTQYF
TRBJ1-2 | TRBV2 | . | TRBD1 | TGTGCCAGCAGTCAGTCGGGACAGAGGGAGGGCTACACCTTC | CASSQSGQREGYTF
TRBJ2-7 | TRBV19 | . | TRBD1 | TGTGCCACCAGGACAGGGGCCGAGCAGTACTTC | CATRTGAEQYF
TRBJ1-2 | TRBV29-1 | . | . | TGCAGCGTTGAAGGTGGGACGGGTCTTGGCTACACCTTC | CSVEGGTGLGYTF
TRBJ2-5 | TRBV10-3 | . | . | TGTGCCGCCCGCCAAACCCAGACGCACGAGGGTCAAGAGACCCAGTACTTC | CAARQTQTHEGQETQYF
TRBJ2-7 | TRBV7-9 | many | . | TGTGCCAGCAGCCCCCGTAGGGAGCCCTACGAGCAGTACTTC | CASSPRREPYEQYF
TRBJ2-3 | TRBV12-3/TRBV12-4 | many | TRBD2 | TGTGCCAGCACCGACGGGGCGGGGGGCTACACAGATACGCAGTATTTT | CASTDGAGGYTDTQYF
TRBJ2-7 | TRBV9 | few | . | TGTGCCAGCAGCGTTCAAGACAGCACCGGGCAGTACTTC | CASSVQDSTGQYF
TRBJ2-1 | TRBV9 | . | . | TGTGCCAGCAGCCTAAGGGTTATGAACAATGAGCAGTTCTTC | CASSLRVMNNEQFF
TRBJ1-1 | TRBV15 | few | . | TGTGCCACCAGGCTAACACAGGCCAAATACCTTATAATGAACACTGAAGCTTTCTTT | CATRLTQAKYLIMNTEAFF
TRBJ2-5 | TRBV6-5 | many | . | TGTGCCAGCAGTTACAGAGGGGTGAACCAAGAGACCCAGTACTTC | CASSYRGVNQETQYF